The entry below gives a single T cell receptor (beta chain) sequence along with its context. Its antigen is still unknown. The data belong to a study of OX40 agonist ivuxolimab in advanced cancers. Study summary: Participants, approximately 83% male, averaged approximately 60 years of age, ranging from roughly 23 to 80. The study's findings and limits: With doses of 0.1 to 3.0 mg/kg, CD4+ and CD8+ blood T cells had undergone clonal expansion by week 6.

Germline V gene data show CDR1 as MGHRA and CDR2 as YSYEKL. V lost 0 bases and J lost 1, with 6 bases in between. The CDR3 is made up of 14 amino acids. TCRdb's copy holds only in-frame clones and misses some; the assay was immunoSEQ multiplex PCR. The table includes over 10,000 clones, about 68% detected once. V is TRBV4-1 and J is TRBJ1-1, with D unclear. The sequence was collected from an adult with an advanced solid tumor such as melanoma, head and neck, liver or kidney cancer. The sequenced sample was CD4+ or CD8+ T cells sorted from blood, obtained in a trial of the OX40 agonist ivuxolimab. CDR3 sequence: CASSQEDGNTEAFF. CDR3 nucleotide sequence: TGCGCCAGCAGCCAAGAGGACGGGAACACTGAAGCTTTCTTT.